This T cell receptor (beta chain) was captured in a study of T cells after yellow fever vaccination. Researchers made TCR cDNA using 5'RACE template switching, and this step added a universal primer site and UMIs. TCRdb re-called the 5' RACE reads through MiXCR, storing one row per CDR3 protein. The top ten clones hold 15% to 20% of a sample with over 300,000 distinct CDR3 sequences, around 6.8% of them seen once. This CDR3 region has 14 residues. The germline V and J ends were trimmed by 3 bases and 3 bases, with 11 bases remaining between them. Germline CDR1 reads KGHSH; CDR2 reads LQKENI. Findings and caveats of the study: Peaking on day 5 versus 15, the secondary response was faster but weaker. Contamination by abundant bulk-population clonotypes could be present in FACS-sorted repertoires.

Regarding this clonotype: The target antigen is unknown.

The sample here was PBMCs, taken more than 35 days after the first yellow fever vaccination. The chain combines TRBV18 with TRBJ1-1, with D possibly matching TRBD1 (5 bases). The sequence came from a man aged 18 to 30 who received the YFV17D yellow fever vaccine. The chain's CDR3 is CASSPLTGDTEAFF. In DNA, the CDR3 is TGTGCCAGCTCACCCCTCACGGGGGACACTGAAGCTTTCTTT.